This T cell receptor (beta chain) was captured by sequencing in a study of blood T cell repertoires in COVID-19 (dated by TCRdb to the early 2020s). Some background on the complete study: Collaborator samples came from the United States, Italy and Spain and covered acute and convalescent phases of COVID-19. A freely available public database, intended as a resource for researchers studying the immune response to SARS-CoV-2, is where the repertoires were released. Subjects who had been exposed to COVID-19, were actively infected with it, or had recovered from it provided the deeply sampled blood TCRbeta repertoires that made up the dataset. The samples were drawn from the first 160 participants of the ongoing ImmuneRACE study and from 1,254 subjects provided by 6 global collaborators. A de-identified subject ID, COVID-19 status, age in years and sex were almost always included in the sample metadata. The prospective study material was composed of cDNA or gDNA derived from T cells, B-cell-depleted T cells, or PBMCs. Where HLA class I and class II types were available, the types were taken from metadata supplied by the sample provider, not from assay-based typing.

A word on this clone: What this receptor recognizes is not known. Base qualities are not recorded, but no much larger clone differs from it by a single base.

TCRbeta CDR3 regions were amplified from genomic DNA using the immunoSEQ Assay, a bias-controlled multiplex PCR. As for the original processing: Nucleated cell counts per sample were estimated from amplification of reference gene primers within the assay. To quantify the absolute abundance of each unique TCRbeta CDR3 rearrangement, sequence reads were collapsed and filtered. Productive Simpson clonality was computed per sample as the square root of Simpson's diversity index over productive rearrangements. The clones in this table, taken by TCRdb from immuneACCESS, are in-frame only. Not every clone is retained; where verified, under half of the shortfall comes from an unresolved V gene, and the cause of the rest is unknown. V and J calls and clone size are those listed in that table; D and trimming were worked out from the DNA. Within this sample are tens of thousands of clones, with more than 70% of them counted one time only. The biggest ten clones account for less than 55% of the sample.

The study at large found these results: How much clinical and demographic metadata was included differed by source and by participant, and the metadata was provided uncurated.

The germline V end is reduced by 4 bases and the J end by 8 bases; junction bases left unmatched: 9. CDR3 length: 16 amino acids, cysteine to phenylalanine. Only CDR3 DNA is held: 48 bases, read in frame from base 1. From a lookup of the germline V gene, CDR1 and CDR2 are MDHEN and SYDVKM. Collaborating institutions collected whole blood in K2EDTA tubes following their own protocols. For TCRbeta analysis, collaborators shipped samples in one of three forms: frozen whole blood, isolated PBMCs, or DNA extracted from either of those sample types. The rearranged segments are TRBV28 and TRBJ1-4; 11 middle bases align to TRBD1. The clonotype was recovered from a woman over 75 with active or convalescent COVID-19. The sequencing sample was made of peripheral blood. The CDR3 protein sequence reads: CASSSGPGQGGEKLFF. The base sequence is TGTGCCAGCAGTTCGGGTCCGGGACAGGGGGGGGAAAAACTGTTTTTT.